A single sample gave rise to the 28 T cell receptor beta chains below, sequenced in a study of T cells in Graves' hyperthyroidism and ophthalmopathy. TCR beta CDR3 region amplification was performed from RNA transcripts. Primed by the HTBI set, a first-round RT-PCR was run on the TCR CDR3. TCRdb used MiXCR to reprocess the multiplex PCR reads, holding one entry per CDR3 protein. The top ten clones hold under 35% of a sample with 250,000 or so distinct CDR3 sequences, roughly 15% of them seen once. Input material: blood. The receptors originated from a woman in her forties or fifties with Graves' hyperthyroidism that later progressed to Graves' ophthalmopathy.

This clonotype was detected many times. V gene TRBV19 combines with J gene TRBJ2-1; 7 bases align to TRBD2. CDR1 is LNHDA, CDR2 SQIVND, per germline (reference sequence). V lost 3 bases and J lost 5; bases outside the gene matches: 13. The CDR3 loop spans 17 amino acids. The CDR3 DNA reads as TGTGCCAGTAGTATCGGGGCTAGCGGTGTGGTTGACAATGAGCAGTTCTTC. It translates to CASSIGASGVVDNEQFF. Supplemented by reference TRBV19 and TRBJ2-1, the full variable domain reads DGGITQSPKYLFRKEGQNVTLSCEQNLNHDAMYWYRQDPGQGLRLIYYSQIVNDFQKGDIAEGYSVSREKKESFPLTVTSAQKNPTAFYLCASSIGASGVVDNEQFFGPGTRLTVL.

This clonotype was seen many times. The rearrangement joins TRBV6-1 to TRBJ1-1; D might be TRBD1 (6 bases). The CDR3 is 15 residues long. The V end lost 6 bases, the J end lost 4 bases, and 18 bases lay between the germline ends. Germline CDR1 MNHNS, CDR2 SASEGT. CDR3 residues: CASRRNRAEGTEAFF. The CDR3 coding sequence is TGTGCCAGCAGGCGGAACAGGGCGGAGGGCACTGAAGCTTTCTTT.

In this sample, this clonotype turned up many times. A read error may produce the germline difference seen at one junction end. For the CDR3, the DNA is TGTGCCAGCAGAGAAGACAGCCAGAACACTGAAGCTTTCTTT. It translates to CASREDSQNTEAFF. The chain recombines TRBV2 with TRBJ1-1, with a weak D call TRBD1 (5 bases). The CDR3 runs to 14 residues. Germline V lookup: CDR1 SNHLY, CDR2 FYNNEI.

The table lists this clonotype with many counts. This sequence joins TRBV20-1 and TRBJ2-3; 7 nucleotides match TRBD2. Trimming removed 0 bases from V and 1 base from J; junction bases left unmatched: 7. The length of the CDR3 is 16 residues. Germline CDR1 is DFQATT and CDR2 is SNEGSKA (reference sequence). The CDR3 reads CSARDSGGSGTDTQYF. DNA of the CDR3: TGCAGTGCTAGAGATTCGGGCGGGAGTGGCACAGATACGCAGTATTTT.

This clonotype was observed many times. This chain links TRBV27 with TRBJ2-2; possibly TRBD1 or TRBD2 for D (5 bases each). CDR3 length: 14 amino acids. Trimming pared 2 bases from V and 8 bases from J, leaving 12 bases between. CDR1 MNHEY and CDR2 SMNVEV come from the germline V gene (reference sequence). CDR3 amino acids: CASSLTVGGGELFF. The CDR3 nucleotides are TGTGCCAGCAGTTTAACGGTTGGGGGAGGGGAGCTGTTTTTT.

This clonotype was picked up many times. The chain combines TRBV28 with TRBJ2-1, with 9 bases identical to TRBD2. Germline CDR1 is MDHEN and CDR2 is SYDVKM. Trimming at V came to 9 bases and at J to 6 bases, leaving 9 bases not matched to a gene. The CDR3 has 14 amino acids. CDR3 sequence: CASTSGHPSNEQFF. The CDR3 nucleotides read TGTGCCAGTACTAGCGGGCACCCCTCCAATGAGCAGTTCTTC.

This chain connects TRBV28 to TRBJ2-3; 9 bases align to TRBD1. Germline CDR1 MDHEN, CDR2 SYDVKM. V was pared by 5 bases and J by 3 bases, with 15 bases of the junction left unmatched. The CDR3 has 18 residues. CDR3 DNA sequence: TGTGCCAGCAGTACCATCCTCCGGGACAGGGTTGTTACAGATACGCAGTATTTT. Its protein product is CASSTILRDRVVTDTQYF. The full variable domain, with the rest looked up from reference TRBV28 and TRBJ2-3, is DVKVTQSSRYLVKRTGEKVFLECVQDMDHENMFWYRQDPGLGLRLIYFSYDVKMKEKGDIPEGYSVSREKKERFSLILESASTNQTSMYLCASSTILRDRVVTDTQYFGPGTRLTVL.

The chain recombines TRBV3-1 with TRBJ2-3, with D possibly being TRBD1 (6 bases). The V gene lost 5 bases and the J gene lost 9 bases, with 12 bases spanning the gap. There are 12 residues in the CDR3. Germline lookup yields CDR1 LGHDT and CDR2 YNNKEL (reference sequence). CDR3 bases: TGTGCCAGCAGCGTAAGCCAGGGGACGCAGTATTTT. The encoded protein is CASSVSQGTQYF.

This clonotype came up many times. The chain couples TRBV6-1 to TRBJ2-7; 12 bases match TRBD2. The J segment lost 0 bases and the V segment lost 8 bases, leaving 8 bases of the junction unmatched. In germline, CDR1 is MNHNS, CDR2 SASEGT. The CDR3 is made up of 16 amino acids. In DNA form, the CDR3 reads TGTGCCAGCTCCGCACTAGCGGGAGGTGGCTCCTACGAGCAGTACTTC. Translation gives CASSALAGGGSYEQYF.

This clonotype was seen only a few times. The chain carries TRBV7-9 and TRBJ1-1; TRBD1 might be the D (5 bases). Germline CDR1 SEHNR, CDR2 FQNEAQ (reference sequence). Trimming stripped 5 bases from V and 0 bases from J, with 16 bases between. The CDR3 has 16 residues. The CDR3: CASSPRGGYMNTEAFF. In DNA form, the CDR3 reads TGTGCCAGCAGCCCTCGGGGGGGATACATGAACACTGAAGCTTTCTTT. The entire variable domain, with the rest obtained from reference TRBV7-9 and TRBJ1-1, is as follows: DTGVSQNPRHKITKRGQNVTFRCDPISEHNRLYWYRQTLGQGPEFLTYFQNEAQLEKSRLLSDRFSAERPKGSFSTLEIQRTEQGDSAMYLCASSPRGGYMNTEAFFGQGTRLTVV.

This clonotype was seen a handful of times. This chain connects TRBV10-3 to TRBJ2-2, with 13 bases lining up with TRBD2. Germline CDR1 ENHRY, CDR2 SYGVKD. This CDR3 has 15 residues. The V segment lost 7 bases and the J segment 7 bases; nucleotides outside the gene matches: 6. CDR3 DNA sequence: TGTGCCATCACCACTAGCGGGAGGGCCGGCGGGGAGCTGTTTTTT. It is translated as CAITTSGRAGGELFF.

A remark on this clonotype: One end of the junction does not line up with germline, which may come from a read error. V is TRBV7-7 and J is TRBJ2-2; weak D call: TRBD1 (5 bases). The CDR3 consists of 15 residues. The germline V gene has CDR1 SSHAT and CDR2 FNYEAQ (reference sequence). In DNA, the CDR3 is TGTGCTAGCAGCGAAAACACAGGGAACACCGGGGAGCTGTTTTTT. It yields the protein CASSENTGNTGELFF.

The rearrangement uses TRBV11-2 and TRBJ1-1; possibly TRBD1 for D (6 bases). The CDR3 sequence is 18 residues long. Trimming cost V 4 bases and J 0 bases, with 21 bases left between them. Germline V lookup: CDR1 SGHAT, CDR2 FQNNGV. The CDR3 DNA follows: TGTGCCAGCAGCTCCCCCTGGGGGGGCAGGAGAATGAACACTGAAGCTTTCTTT. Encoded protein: CASSSPWGGRRMNTEAFF.

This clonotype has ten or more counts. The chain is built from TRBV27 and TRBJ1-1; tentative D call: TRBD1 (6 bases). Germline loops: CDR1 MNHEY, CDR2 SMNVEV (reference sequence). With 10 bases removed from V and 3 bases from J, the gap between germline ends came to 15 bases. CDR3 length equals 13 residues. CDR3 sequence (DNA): TGTGCCACCGAGACAGGAGGATACACTGAAGCTTTCTTT. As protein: CATETGGYTEAFF.

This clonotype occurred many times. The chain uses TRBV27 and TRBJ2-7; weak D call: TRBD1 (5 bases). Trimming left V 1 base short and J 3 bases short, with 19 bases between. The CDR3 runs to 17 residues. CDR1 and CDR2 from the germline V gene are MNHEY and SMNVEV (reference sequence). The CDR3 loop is CASSLWAGSHQDYEQYF. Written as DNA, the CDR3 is TGTGCCAGCAGTTTATGGGCAGGGTCCCATCAAGACTACGAGCAGTACTTC.

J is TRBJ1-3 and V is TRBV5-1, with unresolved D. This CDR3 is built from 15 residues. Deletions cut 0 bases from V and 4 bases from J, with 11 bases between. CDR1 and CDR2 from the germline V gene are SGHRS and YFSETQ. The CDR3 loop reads CASSLEGVSGNTIYF. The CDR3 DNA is TGCGCCAGCAGCTTGGAAGGAGTCTCAGGAAACACCATATATTTT.

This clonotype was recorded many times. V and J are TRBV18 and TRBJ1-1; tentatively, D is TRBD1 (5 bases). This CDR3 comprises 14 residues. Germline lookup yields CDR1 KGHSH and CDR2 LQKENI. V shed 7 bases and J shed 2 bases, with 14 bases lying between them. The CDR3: CASLRRAENTEAFF. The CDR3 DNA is TGTGCCAGCTTGCGCAGGGCCGAAAACACTGAAGCTTTCTTT.

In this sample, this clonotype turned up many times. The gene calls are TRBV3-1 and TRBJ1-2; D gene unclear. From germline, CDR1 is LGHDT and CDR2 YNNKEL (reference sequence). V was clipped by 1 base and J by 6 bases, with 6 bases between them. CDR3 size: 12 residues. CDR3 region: CASSQGWDGYTF. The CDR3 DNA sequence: TGTGCCAGCAGCCAAGGCTGGGATGGCTACACCTTC.

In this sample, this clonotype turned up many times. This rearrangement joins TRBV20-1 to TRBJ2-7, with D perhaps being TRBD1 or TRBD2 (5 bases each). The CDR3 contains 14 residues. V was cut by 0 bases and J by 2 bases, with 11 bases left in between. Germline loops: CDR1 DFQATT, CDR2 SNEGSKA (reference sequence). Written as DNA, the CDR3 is TGCAGTGCTAGAGATCAGAGGGGCCCCTACGAGCAGTACTTC. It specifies CSARDQRGPYEQYF.

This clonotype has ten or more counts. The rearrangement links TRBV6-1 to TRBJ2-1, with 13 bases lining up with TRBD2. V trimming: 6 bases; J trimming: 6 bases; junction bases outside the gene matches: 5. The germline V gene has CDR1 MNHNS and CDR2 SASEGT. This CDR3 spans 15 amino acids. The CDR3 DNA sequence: TGTGCCAGCAGCTGGGGACTAGCGGGGATCAATGAGCAGTTCTTC. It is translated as CASSWGLAGINEQFF.

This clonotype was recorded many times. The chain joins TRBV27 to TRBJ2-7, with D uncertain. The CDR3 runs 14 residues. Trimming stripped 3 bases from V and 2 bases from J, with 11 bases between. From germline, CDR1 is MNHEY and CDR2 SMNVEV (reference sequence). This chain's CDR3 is CASSFRQSPYEQYF. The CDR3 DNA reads TGTGCCAGCAGTTTTCGGCAGTCCCCCTACGAGCAGTACTTC.

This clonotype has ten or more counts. This CDR3 is CASSLRGRGSSYNEQFF. As DNA, the CDR3 is TGTGCCAGCAGCTTACGGGGGCGGGGGAGCTCCTACAATGAGCAGTTCTTC. The gene calls are TRBV7-8 and TRBJ2-1; D perhaps matches TRBD2 (7 bases). Deletions cut 2 bases from V and 0 bases from J, with 14 bases between. Germline CDR1 SGHVS, CDR2 FQNEAQ. This CDR3 is 17 amino acids long.

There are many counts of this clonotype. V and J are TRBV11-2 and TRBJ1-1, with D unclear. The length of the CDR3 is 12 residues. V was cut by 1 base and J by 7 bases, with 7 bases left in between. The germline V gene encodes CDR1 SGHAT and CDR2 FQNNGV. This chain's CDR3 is CASSLVAYEAFF. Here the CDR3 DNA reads TGTGCCAGCAGCTTAGTCGCCTATGAAGCTTTCTTT.

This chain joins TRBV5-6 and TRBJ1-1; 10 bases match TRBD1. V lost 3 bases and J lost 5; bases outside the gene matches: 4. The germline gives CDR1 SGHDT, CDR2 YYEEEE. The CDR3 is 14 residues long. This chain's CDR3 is CASSWDRGSTEAFF. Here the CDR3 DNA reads TGTGCCAGCAGCTGGGACAGGGGAAGTACTGAAGCTTTCTTT.

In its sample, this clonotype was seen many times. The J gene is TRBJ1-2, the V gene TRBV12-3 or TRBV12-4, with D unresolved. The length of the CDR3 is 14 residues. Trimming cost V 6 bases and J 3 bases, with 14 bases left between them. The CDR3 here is CASRTTTVDYGYTF. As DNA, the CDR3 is TGTGCCAGCAGAACTACAACAGTAGACTATGGCTACACCTTC.

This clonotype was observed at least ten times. CDR3 sequence: CASSWTPGTGELFF. The CDR3 DNA follows: TGTGCCAGTAGTTGGACCCCCGGAACCGGGGAGCTGTTTTTT. The rearrangement uses TRBV19 and TRBJ2-2; no clear D. The CDR3 has 14 residues. V was cut by 5 bases and J by 5 bases, with 12 bases left in between. CDR1 LNHDA and CDR2 SQIVND come from the germline V gene (reference sequence). The full variable domain, in which reference TRBV19 and TRBJ2-2 provide the parts outside the CDR3, is DGGITQSPKYLFRKEGQNVTLSCEQNLNHDAMYWYRQDPGQGLRLIYYSQIVNDFQKGDIAEGYSVSREKKESFPLTVTSAQKNPTAFYLCASSWTPGTGELFFGEGSRLTVL.

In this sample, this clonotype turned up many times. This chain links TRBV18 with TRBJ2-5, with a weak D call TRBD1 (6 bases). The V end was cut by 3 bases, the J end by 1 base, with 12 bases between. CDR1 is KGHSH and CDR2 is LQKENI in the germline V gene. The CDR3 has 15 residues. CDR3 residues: CASSPLRGVQETQYF. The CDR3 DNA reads TGTGCCAGCTCACCCCTCAGGGGCGTCCAAGAGACCCAGTACTTC.

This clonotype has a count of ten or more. The CDR3 is CASSQDLLDRGSGELFF. The CDR3 nucleotides are TGTGCCAGCAGCCAAGATTTACTGGACAGGGGCTCCGGGGAGCTGTTTTTT. V is TRBV3-1 and J is TRBJ2-2; 9 bases align to TRBD1. Germline V gene lookup returns CDR1 LGHDT and CDR2 YNNKEL (reference sequence). The CDR3 loop spans 17 amino acids. J was trimmed by 6 bases and V by 0 bases; bases with no gene match: 8.